One T cell receptor beta chain is described in this entry. The target antigen is unknown. The source of the sample is a study of Tregs in tolerant kidney transplant recipients. Study information: Recipients received nonmyeloablative bone marrow transplants from related graft donors, with transient mixed chimerism.

This CDR3 contains 16 residues. The ends lost 6 bases at V and 2 bases at J; junction bases unmatched: 6. Study-wide points: Some patients' samples used different primers over time, so nucleotide sequences weren't comparable. Expanding Tregs on activated donor B cells appeared to best identify donor-specific TCRbeta clones.

Profiling relied on immunoSEQ multiplex PCR, and the TCRdb table lists in-frame clones only, not all of them. This table has about 77,000 clones, around 98% appearing once. Thawed PBMCs were FACS-sorted into unstimulated CD4+CD25+CD127- regulatory T cells, CD4+CD25- non-regulatory cells, CD4 and CD8 cells. Sample: CD4+ T cells from blood, taken before the transplant. This sequence joins TRBV6-7 and TRBJ2-1; 11 bases map to TRBD2. TRBV6-7 is an ORF, with its function uncertain. This TCR was sampled from a human donor who received a combined kidney and bone marrow transplant. CDR3 nucleotide sequence: TGTGCCAGCAGCACTCATAGCGGGGGGGCCTACAATGAGCAGTTCTTC. It is translated as CASSTHSGGAYNEQFF.